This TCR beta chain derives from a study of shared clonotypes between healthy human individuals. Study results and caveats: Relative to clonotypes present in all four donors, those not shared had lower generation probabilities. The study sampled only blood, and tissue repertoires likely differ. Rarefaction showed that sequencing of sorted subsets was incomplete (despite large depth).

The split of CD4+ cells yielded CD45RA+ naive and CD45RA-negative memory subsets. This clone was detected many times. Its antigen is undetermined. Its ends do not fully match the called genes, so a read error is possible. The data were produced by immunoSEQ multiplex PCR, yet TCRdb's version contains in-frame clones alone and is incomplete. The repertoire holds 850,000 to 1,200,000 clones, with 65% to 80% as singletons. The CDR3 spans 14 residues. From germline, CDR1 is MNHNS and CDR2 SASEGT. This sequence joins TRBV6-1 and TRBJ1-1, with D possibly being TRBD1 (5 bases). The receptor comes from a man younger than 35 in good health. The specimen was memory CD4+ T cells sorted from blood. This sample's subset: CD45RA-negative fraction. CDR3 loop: CASSLGGMKTEAFF. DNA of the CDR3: TGTGCCAGCAGTTTGGGGGGTATGAAGACTGAAGCTTTCTTT.